The rows below give T cell receptor beta chains drawn from one sample of a study of metastatic and nonmetastatic thyroid tumors. Using MiXCR, TCRdb re-called clones from the PCR reads. Of tens of thousands of clones listed, around 24% are singletons. Sequencing was performed on blood. Receptor source: a female donor with papillary thyroid cancer or a benign thyroid nodule (not recorded which). Some clones in this sample may be carry-over from other donors' samples. Each CDR3 is given with its conserved first and last residue. A D gene is named only where the DNA matches it firmly. The size field is filled for only some rows; it gives once, few, many or a size class.

V	length	size	J	D	DNA	CDR3
TRBV20-1	15	.	TRBJ1-5	TRBD1	TGCAGTGCCGCAAAGACAGGGGGAGTGAATCAGCCCCAGCATTTT	CSAAKTGGVNQPQHF
TRBV9	16	.	TRBJ2-7	.	TGTGCCAGCAGCTTCACCCCAGGCCCCAACCCCCACGAGCAGTACTTC	CASSFTPGPNPHEQYF
TRBV20-1	13	.	TRBJ2-3	.	TGCAGTGCTAGAGATAACTTGGTAGATACGCAGTATTTT	CSARDNLVDTQYF
TRBV6-2/TRBV6-3	14	.	TRBJ1-2	.	TGTGCCAGCATCCTCCGGGGGGGCCTATATGGCTACGCCTTC	CASILRGGLYGYAF
TRBV28	11	medium-sized	TRBJ2-7	.	TGTGCCAGCAGTCGGAATAGGGAGCAGTACTTC	CASSRNREQYF
TRBV20-1	14	few	TRBJ2-5	.	TGCAGTGCTAGAGGGGGGGGGCGATGGGTGACCCAGTACTTC	CSARGGGRWVTQYF
TRBV6-1	14	few	TRBJ2-7	.	TGTGCCAGCAGTGAAGTTGGGCACGGGGGAGAGCAGTACTTC	CASSEVGHGGEQYF
TRBV20-1	15	.	TRBJ2-5	.	TGCAGTGCTGGGACCGGGACCTCCCGGGGGGAGACCCAGTACTTC	CSAGTGTSRGETQYF
TRBV28	15	medium-sized	TRBJ1-6	.	TGTGCCAGCAGTTTGCCAGGGCCCTATAATTCACCCCTCCACTTT	CASSLPGPYNSPLHF
TRBV28	15	.	TRBJ2-1	TRBD2	TGTGCCAGCAGCCAGGGACTAGCGGATTACAATGAGCAGTTCTTC	CASSQGLADYNEQFF
TRBV2	14	medium-sized	TRBJ2-7	TRBD1	TGTGCCAGCAGTTCTGGGACAGGGGGCTCCGAGCAGTACTTC	CASSSGTGGSEQYF
TRBV5-5	15	few	TRBJ2-3	TRBD2	TGTGCCAGCAGCATTACTAGCGGGTCCACAGATACGCAGTATTTT	CASSITSGSTDTQYF
TRBV28	16	medium-sized	TRBJ2-2	TRBD1	TGTGCCAGCAGTCACTCGGGACAGAGGAACACCGGGGAGCTGTTTTTT	CASSHSGQRNTGELFF
TRBV5-1	17	.	TRBJ2-3	TRBD2	TGCGCCAGCAGCTTGGCGGACCTAGCGGGGGGGCGAGATACGCAGTATTTT	CASSLADLAGGRDTQYF
TRBV6-1	15	.	TRBJ2-7	.	TGTGCCAGCAGGGGAGGGCAGGGGAGCGTCCACGAGCAGTACTTC	CASRGGQGSVHEQYF
TRBV10-2	14	many	TRBJ1-5	TRBD1	TGCGCCAGCAGTCCGACAGGGATCGGACAGCCCCAGCATTTT	CASSPTGIGQPQHF
TRBV9	15	few	TRBJ1-2	.	TGTGCCAGCAGCGCTGATGATAGTGCTAACTATGGCTACACCTTC	CASSADDSANYGYTF
TRBV20-1	13	many	TRBJ2-3	.	TGCAGTGCTAGCTCTAGTATTGCAGATACGCAGTATTTT	CSASSSIADTQYF
TRBV9	18	.	TRBJ1-1	TRBD1	TGTGCCAGCAGCACCAATGCACAGGGGGCGGGAGTGAACACTGAAGCTTTCTTT	CASSTNAQGAGVNTEAFF
TRBV25-1	15	.	TRBJ1-2	.	TGTGACAGCAGTGAACCCGGTGGGGACCGCGAATCCTACACCTTC	CDSSEPGGDRESYTF
TRBV10-3	18	.	TRBJ2-1	TRBD2	TGTGCCATCAGTGGGGGGACTAGCGGGAGGTCTCCCCACAATGAGCAGTTCTTC	CAISGGTSGRSPHNEQFF
TRBV12-3/TRBV12-4	14	.	TRBJ1-1	.	TGTATCAGCAGTTTAGCGATGCAGAACACTGAAGCTTTCTTT	CISSLAMQNTEAFF
TRBV20-1	16	many	TRBJ1-1	.	TGCAGTGCTAGGGACGTCCTCGAGAGGTTGAACACTGAAGCTTTCTTT	CSARDVLERLNTEAFF
TRBV20-1	15	.	TRBJ2-2	.	TGCAGTGCTAGCGCCCGGGACATGAACACCGGGGAGCTGTTTTTT	CSASARDMNTGELFF
TRBV20-1	14	many	TRBJ1-3	.	TGCAGTGCTAGAGATGTGAGCTCTGGAAACACCATATATTTT	CSARDVSSGNTIYF
TRBV20-1	12	once	TRBJ2-5	.	TGCAGTGCCCAGGCCCTGGGGGGGACACGGTACTTC	CSAQALGGTRYF
TRBV6-5	17	many	TRBJ2-2	TRBD1	TGTGCCAGCAGTTACTCGAGGACAGGGGGAAACACCGGGGAGCTGTTTTTT	CASSYSRTGGNTGELFF
TRBV28	14	medium-sized	TRBJ1-5	.	TGTGCCAGCAGTTCCCGGGACATGGATCAGCCCCAGCATTTT	CASSSRDMDQPQHF
TRBV7-9	18	many	TRBJ2-3	TRBD2	TGTGCCAGCAGCTTGGGGTCTAGCGGAAGGAGAGGTGTGGATACGCAGTATTTT	CASSLGSSGRRGVDTQYF
TRBV29-1	13	many	TRBJ2-7	TRBD1	TGCAGCGGCGCCGGGACAGGGGTCGACGAGCAGTACTTC	CSGAGTGVDEQYF
TRBV7-3	16	.	TRBJ2-3	TRBD1	TGTGCCAGCAGCACCTGGACAGGGTCTGGCACAGATACGCAGTATTTT	CASSTWTGSGTDTQYF
TRBV4-1	14	.	TRBJ2-3	.	TGCGCCAGCAGCCAAGGTTCTTCCGCAGATACGCAGTATTTT	CASSQGSSADTQYF
TRBV28	12	medium-sized	TRBJ1-2	.	TGTGCCAGCAGTTTTAACCCCTATGGCTACACCTTC	CASSFNPYGYTF
TRBV5-4	18	many	TRBJ2-6	TRBD1	TGTGCCAGCAGCTTGTTTACAGGGGTATTCTCTGGGGCCAACGTCCTGACTTTC	CASSLFTGVFSGANVLTF
TRBV12-3/TRBV12-4	14	medium-sized	TRBJ1-1	.	TGTGCCAGCAGAAGACAGGATAGGAACACTGAAGCTTTCTTT	CASRRQDRNTEAFF
TRBV4-2	15	.	TRBJ1-5	TRBD1	TGTGCCAGCAGCGGCGCCGGGACAGGCAATCAGCCCCAGCATTTT	CASSGAGTGNQPQHF
TRBV6-1	11	.	TRBJ2-1	.	TGTGCCATCAGTCTAACTTCTGAGCAGTTCTTC	CAISLTSEQFF
TRBV20-1	18	.	TRBJ2-5	TRBD1	TGCAGTGCTAGAGGGGGAGTGGGAAGTAGGACAGGTATGGAGACCCAGTACTTC	CSARGGVGSRTGMETQYF
TRBV28	17	.	TRBJ1-5	.	TGTGCCAGCAGTTCGAAGGGAATTTTTTATAGCAATCAGCACCAGCATTTT	CASSSKGIFYSNQHQHF
TRBV7-8	18	many	TRBJ2-6	.	TGTGCCAGCAGCCCCCAAGGGCTAGACTTCTCTGGGGCCAACGTCCTGACTTTC	CASSPQGLDFSGANVLTF